This T cell receptor (beta chain) was identified in a study of T-cell reconstitution after alpha-beta-depleted transplantation in children. Ten or more counts support this clonotype. Unique molecular identifiers were incorporated when the TCRbeta library was constructed. A single record per CDR3 protein comes from TCRdb applying MiXCR to the PCR reads. The table includes about 640,000 distinct CDR3 sequences, about 15% detected once. Per the germline V gene, CDR1 is SGHDT and CDR2 is YYEEEE. V lost 1 base to trimming and J lost 5 bases, with 11 bases between them. The CDR3 totals 14 residues. This receptor was identified in a human donor who donated a stem cell graft to a child with acute myeloid leukemia. The sample in question was PBMCs from the stem cell graft donor, obtained from the stem cell graft. The chain has TRBV5-6 and TRBJ2-3; D unclear. The CDR3 sequence: CASSLPLVRDTQYF. The CDR3 nucleotides read TGTGCCAGCAGCTTGCCTCTCGTGCGAGATACGCAGTATTTT.